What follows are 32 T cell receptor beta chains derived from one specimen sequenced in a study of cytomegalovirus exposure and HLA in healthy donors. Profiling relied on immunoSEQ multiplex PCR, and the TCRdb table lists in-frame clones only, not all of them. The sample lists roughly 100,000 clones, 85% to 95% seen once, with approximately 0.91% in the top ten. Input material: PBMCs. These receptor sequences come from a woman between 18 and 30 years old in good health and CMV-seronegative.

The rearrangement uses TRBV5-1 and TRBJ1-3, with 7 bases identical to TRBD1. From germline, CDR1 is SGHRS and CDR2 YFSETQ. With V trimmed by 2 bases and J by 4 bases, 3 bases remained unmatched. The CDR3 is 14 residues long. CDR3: CASSFGGGGNTIYF. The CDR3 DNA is TGCGCCAGCAGCTTTGGAGGGGGCGGAAACACCATATATTTT. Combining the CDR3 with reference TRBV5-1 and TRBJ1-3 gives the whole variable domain KAGVTQTPRYLIKTRGQQVTLSCSPISGHRSVSWYQQTPGQGLQFLFEYFSETQRNKGNFPGRFSGRQFSNSRSEMNVSTLELGDSALYLCASSFGGGGNTIYFGEGSWLTVV.

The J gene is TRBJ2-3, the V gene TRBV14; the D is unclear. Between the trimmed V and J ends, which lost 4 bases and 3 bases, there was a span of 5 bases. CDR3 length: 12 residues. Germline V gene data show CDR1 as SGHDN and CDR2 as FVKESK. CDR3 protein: CASSLLTDTQYF. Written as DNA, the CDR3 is TGTGCCAGCAGCCTTCTTACAGATACGCAGTATTTT.

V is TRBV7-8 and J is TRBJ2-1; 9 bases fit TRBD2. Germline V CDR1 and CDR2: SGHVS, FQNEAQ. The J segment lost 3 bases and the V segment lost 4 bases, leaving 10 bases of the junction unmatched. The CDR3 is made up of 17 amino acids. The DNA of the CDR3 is TGTGCCAGCAGCTCCGGCGTTCAGCGGGAGGTCTACAATGAGCAGTTCTTC. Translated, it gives CASSSGVQREVYNEQFF.

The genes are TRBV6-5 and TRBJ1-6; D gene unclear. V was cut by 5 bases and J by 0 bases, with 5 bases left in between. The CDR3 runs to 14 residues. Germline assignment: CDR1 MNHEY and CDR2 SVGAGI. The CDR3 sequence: CASSIGSYNSPLHF. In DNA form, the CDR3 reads TGTGCCAGCAGTATCGGCTCCTATAATTCACCCCTCCACTTT.

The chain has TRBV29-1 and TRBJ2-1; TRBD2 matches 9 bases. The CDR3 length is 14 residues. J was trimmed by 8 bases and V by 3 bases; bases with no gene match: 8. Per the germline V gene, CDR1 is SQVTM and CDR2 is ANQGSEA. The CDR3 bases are TGCAGCGTTGAGGTAGCGGGAGTCGTAGATGAGCAGTTCTTC. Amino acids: CSVEVAGVVDEQFF.

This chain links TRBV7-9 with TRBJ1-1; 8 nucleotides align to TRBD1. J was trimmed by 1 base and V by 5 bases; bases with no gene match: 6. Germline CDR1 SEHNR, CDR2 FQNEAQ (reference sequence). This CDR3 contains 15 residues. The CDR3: CASSAGDRKNTEAFF. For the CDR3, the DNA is TGTGCCAGCAGCGCTGGGGACAGGAAGAACACTGAAGCTTTCTTT. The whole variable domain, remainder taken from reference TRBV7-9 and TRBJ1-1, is DTGVSQNPRHKITKRGQNVTFRCDPISEHNRLYWYRQTLGQGPEFLTYFQNEAQLEKSRLLSDRFSAERPKGSFSTLEIQRTEQGDSAMYLCASSAGDRKNTEAFFGQGTRLTVV.

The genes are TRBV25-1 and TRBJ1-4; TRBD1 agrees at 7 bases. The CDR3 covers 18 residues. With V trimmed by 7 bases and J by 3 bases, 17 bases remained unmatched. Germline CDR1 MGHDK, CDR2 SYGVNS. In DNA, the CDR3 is TGTGCCAGCACCGGGTTTCAGACAGGGAGTGGCGCTAATGAAAAACTGTTTTTT. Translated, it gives CASTGFQTGSGANEKLFF.

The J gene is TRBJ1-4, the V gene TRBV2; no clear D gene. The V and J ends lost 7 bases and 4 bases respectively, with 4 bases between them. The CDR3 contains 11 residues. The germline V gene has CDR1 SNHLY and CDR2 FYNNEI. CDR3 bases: TGTGCCAGCACCCGTAATGAAAAACTGTTTTTT. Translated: CASTRNEKLFF.

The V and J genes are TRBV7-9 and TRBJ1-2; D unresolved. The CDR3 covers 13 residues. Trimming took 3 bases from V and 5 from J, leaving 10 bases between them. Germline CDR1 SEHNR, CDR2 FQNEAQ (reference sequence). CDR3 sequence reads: CASSFLGLYGYTF. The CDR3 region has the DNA TGTGCCAGCAGCTTTCTCGGGTTGTATGGCTACACCTTC.

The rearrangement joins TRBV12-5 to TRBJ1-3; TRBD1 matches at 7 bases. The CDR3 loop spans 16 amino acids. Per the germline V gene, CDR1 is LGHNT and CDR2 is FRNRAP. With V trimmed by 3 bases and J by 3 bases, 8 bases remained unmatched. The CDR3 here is CASGFSIRDSGNTIYF. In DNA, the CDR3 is TGTGCTAGTGGTTTTTCGATCCGGGACAGTGGAAACACCATATATTTT.

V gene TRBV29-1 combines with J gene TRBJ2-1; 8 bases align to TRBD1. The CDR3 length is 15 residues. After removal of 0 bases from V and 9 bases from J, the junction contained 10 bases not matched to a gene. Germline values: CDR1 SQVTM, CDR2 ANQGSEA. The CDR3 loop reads CSVEDLRQGAGEQFF. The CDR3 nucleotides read TGCAGCGTTGAAGATCTGAGGCAGGGGGCAGGTGAGCAGTTCTTC.

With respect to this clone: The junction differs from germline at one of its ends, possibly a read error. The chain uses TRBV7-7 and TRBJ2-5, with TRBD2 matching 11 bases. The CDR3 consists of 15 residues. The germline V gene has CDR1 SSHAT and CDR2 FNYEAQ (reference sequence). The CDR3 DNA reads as TGTGCTAGCAGCCTAGGTTTAGCGGGAGGGGAGACCCAGTACTTC. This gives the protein CASSLGLAGGETQYF.

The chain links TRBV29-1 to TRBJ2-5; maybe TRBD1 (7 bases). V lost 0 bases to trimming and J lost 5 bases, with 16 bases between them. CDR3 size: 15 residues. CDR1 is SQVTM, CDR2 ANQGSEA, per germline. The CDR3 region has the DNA TGCAGCGTTGAAGATGGAGGGGGCGCGGGGGAGACCCAGTACTTC. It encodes CSVEDGGGAGETQYF.

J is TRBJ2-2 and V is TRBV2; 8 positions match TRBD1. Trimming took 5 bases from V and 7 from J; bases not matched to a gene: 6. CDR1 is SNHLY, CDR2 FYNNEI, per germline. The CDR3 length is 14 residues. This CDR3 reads CASSPAGGGGELFF. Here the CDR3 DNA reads TGTGCCAGCAGTCCGGCAGGGGGCGGCGGGGAGCTGTTTTTT.

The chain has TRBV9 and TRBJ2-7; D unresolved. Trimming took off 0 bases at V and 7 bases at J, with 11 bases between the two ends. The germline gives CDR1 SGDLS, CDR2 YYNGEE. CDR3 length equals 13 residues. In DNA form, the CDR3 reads TGTGCCAGCAGCGTAGGTTTAGCTGGGGAGCAGTACTTC. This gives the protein CASSVGLAGEQYF. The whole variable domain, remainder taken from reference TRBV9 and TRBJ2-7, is DSGVTQTPKHLITATGQRVTLRCSPRSGDLSVYWYQQSLDQGLQFLIQYYNGEERAKGNILERFSAQQFPDLHSELNLSSLELGDSALYFCASSVGLAGEQYFGPGTRLTVT.

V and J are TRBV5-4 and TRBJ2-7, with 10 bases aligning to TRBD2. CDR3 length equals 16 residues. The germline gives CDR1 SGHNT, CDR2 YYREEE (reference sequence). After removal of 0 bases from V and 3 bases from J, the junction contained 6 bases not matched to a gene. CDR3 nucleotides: TGTGCCAGCAGCTTGGGGGCTAGCGGGAGTTTCTACGAGCAGTACTTC. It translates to CASSLGASGSFYEQYF.

Written as DNA, the CDR3 is TGTGCCAGCTCAACCGGGACAGGGACGGGTGGCTACACCTTC. It translates to CASSTGTGTGGYTF. The gene calls are TRBV18 and TRBJ1-2; 9 nucleotides line up with TRBD1. Germline-derived CDR1 and CDR2 are KGHSH and LQKENI. CDR3 length: 14 residues. V lost 5 bases and J lost 7; bases outside the gene matches: 8.

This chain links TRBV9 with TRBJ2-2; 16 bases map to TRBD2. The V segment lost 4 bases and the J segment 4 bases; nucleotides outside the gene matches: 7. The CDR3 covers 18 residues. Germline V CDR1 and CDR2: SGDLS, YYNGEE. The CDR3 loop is CASSRGLAGGPSTGELFF. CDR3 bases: TGTGCCAGCAGCCGGGGACTAGCGGGAGGGCCCAGCACCGGGGAGCTGTTTTTT.

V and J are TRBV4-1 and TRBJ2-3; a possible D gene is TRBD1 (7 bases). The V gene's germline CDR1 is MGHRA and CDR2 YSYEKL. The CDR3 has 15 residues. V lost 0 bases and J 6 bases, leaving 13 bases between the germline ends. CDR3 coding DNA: TGCGCCAGCAGCCAAGACGCAGGGGGGTCCGATACGCAGTATTTT. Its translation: CASSQDAGGSDTQYF.

CDR3 sequence: CASTPYHRGQETQYF. CDR3 nucleotide sequence: TGTGCCAGTACGCCCTACCACAGGGGGCAAGAGACCCAGTACTTC. The chain combines TRBV19 with TRBJ2-5; TRBD1 matches at 8 bases. The ends lost 7 bases at V and 2 bases at J; junction bases unmatched: 9. Germline V gene sequence: CDR1 LNHDA, CDR2 SQIVND (reference sequence). This CDR3 has 15 amino acids.

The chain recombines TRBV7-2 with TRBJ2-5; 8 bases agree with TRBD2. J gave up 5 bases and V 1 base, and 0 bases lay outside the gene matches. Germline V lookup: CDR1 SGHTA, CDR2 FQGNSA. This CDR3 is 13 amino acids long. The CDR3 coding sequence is TGTGCCAGCAGCTTAGGCGGGAGGGAGACCCAGTACTTC. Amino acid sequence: CASSLGGRETQYF.

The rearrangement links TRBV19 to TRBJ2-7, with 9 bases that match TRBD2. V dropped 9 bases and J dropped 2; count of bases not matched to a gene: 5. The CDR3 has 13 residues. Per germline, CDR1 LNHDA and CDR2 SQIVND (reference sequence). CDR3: CASAGGSAYEQYF. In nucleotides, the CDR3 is TGTGCCAGCGCGGGGGGGTCCGCCTACGAGCAGTACTTC.

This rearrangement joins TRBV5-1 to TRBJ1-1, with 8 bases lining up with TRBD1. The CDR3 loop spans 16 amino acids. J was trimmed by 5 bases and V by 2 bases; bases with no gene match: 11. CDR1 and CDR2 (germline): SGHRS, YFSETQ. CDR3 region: CASSLKTGEEGTEAFF. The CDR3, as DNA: TGCGCCAGCAGCTTAAAGACAGGGGAGGAGGGGACTGAAGCTTTCTTT.

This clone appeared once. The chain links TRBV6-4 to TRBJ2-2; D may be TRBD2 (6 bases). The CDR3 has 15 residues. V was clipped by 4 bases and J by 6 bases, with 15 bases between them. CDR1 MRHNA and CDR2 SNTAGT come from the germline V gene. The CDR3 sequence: CASSAGVGAPGELFF. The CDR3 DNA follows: TGTGCCAGCAGTGCGGGGGTAGGGGCCCCCGGGGAGCTGTTTTTT.

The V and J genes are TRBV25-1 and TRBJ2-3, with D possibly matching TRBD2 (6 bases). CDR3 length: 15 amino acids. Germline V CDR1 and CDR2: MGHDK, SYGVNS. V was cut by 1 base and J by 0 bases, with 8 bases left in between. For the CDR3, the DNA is TGTGCCAGCAGTGAATGGGGGACTAGCACAGATACGCAGTATTTT. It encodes CASSEWGTSTDTQYF.

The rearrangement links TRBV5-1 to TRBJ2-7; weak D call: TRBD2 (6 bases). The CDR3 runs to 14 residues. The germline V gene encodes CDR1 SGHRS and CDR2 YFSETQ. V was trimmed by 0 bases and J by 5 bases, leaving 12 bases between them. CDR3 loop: CASSLESTSHEQYF. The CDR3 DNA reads TGCGCCAGCAGCTTGGAATCTACTAGCCACGAGCAGTACTTC. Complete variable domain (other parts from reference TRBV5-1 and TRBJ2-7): KAGVTQTPRYLIKTRGQQVTLSCSPISGHRSVSWYQQTPGQGLQFLFEYFSETQRNKGNFPGRFSGRQFSNSRSEMNVSTLELGDSALYLCASSLESTSHEQYFGPGTRLTVT.

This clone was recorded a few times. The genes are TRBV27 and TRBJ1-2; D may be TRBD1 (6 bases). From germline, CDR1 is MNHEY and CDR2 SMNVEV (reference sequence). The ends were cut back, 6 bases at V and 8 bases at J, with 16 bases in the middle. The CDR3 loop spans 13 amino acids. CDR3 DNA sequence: TGTGCCAGCAGCCCCCGACGCGGGGGCGGCTACACCTTC. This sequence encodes CASSPRRGGGYTF.

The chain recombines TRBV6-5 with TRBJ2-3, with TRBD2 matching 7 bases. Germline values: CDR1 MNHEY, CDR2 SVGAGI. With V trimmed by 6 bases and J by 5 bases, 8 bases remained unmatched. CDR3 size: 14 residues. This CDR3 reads CASSTPPGGDTQYF. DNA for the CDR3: TGTGCCAGCAGCACCCCTCCGGGGGGAGATACGCAGTATTTT.

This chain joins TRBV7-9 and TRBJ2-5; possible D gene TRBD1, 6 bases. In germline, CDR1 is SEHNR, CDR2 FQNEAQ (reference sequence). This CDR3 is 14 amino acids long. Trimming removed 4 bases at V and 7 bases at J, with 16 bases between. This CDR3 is CASSSGSRTATQYF. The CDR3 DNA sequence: TGTGCCAGCAGCTCAGGAAGTCGGACAGCGACCCAGTACTTC. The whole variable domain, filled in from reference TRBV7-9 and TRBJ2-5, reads DTGVSQNPRHKITKRGQNVTFRCDPISEHNRLYWYRQTLGQGPEFLTYFQNEAQLEKSRLLSDRFSAERPKGSFSTLEIQRTEQGDSAMYLCASSSGSRTATQYFGPGTRLLVL.

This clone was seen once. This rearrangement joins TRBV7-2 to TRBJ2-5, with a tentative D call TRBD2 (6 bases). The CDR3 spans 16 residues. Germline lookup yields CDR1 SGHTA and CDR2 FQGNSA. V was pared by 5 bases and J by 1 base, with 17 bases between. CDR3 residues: CASSPDPGLLQETQYF. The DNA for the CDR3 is TGTGCCAGCAGCCCGGACCCGGGACTCCTCCAAGAGACCCAGTACTTC. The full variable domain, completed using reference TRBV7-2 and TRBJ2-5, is GAGVSQSPSNKVTEKGKDVELRCDPISGHTALYWYRQSLGQGLEFLIYFQGNSAPDKSGLPSDRFSAERTGGSVSTLTIQRTQQEDSAVYLCASSPDPGLLQETQYFGPGTRLLVL.

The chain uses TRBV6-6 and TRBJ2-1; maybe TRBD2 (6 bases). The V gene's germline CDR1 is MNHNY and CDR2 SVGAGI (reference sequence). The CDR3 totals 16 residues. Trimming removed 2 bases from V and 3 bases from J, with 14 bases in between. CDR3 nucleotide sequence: TGTGCCAGCAGTTACCCGGGACTGGTGAACTACAATGAGCAGTTCTTC. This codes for CASSYPGLVNYNEQFF.

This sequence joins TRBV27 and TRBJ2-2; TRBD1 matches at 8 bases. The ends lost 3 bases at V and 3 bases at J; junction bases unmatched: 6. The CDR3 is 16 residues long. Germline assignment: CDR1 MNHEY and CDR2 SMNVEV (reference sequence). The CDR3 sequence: CASSFWTGSDTGELFF. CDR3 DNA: TGTGCCAGCAGTTTCTGGACAGGGTCGGACACCGGGGAGCTGTTTTTT.